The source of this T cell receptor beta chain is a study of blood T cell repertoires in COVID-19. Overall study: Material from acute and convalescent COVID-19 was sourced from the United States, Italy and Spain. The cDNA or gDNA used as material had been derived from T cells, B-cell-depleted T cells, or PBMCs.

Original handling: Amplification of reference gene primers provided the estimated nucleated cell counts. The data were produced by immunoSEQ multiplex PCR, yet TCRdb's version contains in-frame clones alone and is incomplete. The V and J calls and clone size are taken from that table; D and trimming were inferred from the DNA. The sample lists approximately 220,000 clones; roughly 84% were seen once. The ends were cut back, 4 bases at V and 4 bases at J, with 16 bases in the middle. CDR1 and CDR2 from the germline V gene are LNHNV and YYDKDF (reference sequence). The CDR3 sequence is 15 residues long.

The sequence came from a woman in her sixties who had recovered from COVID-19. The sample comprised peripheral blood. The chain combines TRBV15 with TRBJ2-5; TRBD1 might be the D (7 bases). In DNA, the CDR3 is TGTGCCACCAGCACCAGGTGGCAGGGGGGAGAGACCCAGTACTTC. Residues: CATSTRWQGGETQYF.